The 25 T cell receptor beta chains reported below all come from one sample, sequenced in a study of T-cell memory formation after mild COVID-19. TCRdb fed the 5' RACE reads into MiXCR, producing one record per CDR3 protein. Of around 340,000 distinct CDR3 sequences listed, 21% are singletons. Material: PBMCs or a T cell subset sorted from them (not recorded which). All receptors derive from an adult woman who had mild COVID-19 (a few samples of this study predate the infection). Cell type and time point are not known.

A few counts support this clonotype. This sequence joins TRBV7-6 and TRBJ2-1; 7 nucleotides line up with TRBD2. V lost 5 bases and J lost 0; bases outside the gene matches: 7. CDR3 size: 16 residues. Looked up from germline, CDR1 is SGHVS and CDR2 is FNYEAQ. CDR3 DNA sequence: TGTGCCAGCAGCCCTTGGGGGGGGAGCTCCTACAATGAGCAGTTCTTC. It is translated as CASSPWGGSSYNEQFF.

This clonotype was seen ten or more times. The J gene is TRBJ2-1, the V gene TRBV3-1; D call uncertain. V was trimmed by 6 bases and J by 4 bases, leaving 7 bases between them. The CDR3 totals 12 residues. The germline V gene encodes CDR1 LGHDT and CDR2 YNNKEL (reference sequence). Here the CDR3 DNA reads TGTGCCAGCAGTCCGGGTTACAATGAGCAGTTCTTC. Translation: CASSPGYNEQFF.

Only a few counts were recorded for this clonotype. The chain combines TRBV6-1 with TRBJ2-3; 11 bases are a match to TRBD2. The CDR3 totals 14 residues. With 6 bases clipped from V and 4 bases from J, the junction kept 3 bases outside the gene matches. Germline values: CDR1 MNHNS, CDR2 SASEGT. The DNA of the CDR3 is TGTGCCAGCAGACTAGCGGGGGTGGCAGATACGCAGTATTTT. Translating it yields CASRLAGVADTQYF.

The CDR3 protein is CASSGTGTSGVGGELFF. The CDR3 DNA sequence: TGTGCCAGCAGTGGTACCGGGACTAGCGGGGTCGGCGGGGAGCTGTTTTTT. This chain connects TRBV9 to TRBJ2-2; 13 bases align to TRBD2. This CDR3 is 17 amino acids long. The germline CDR1 and CDR2 sequences are SGDLS and YYNGEE. The V segment lost 5 bases and the J segment 7 bases; nucleotides outside the gene matches: 11.

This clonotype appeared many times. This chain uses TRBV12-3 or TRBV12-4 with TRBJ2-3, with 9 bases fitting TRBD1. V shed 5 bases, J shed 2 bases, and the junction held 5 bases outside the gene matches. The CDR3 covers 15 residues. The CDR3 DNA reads TGTGCCAGCAGTGTACGGGACAGGGACACAGATACGCAGTATTTT. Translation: CASSVRDRDTDTQYF.

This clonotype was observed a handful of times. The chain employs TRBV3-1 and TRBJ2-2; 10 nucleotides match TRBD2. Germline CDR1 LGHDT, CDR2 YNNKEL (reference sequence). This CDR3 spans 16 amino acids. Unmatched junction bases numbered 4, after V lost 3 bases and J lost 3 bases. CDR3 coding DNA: TGTGCCAGCAGCCACCTAGCGGGAGAGTACACCGGGGAGCTGTTTTTT. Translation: CASSHLAGEYTGELFF.

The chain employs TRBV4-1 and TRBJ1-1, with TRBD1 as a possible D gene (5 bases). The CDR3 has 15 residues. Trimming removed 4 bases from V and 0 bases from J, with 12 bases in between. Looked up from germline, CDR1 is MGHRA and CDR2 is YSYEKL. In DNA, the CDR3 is TGCGCCAGCAGCCGGAGCCTGGGGCTGAACACTGAAGCTTTCTTT. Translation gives CASSRSLGLNTEAFF.

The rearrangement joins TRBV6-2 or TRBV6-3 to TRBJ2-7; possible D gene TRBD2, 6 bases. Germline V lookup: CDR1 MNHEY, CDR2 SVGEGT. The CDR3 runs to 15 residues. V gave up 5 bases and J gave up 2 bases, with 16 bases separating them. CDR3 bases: TGTGCCAGCAGTCCCCGCAGTAGCGGAACCTACGAGCAGTACTTC. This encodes CASSPRSSGTYEQYF.

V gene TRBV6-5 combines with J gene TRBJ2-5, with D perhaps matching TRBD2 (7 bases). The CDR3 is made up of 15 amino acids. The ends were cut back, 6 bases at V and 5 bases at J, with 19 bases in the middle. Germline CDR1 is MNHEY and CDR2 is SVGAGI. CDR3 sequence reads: CASSGRGGWVETQYF. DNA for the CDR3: TGTGCCAGCAGCGGCCGCGGGGGCTGGGTGGAGACCCAGTACTTC.

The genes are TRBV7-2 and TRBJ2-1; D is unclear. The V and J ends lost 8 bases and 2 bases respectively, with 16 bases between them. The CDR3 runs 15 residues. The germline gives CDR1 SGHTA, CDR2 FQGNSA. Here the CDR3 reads CASLIGRPTYNEQFF. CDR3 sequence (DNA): TGTGCCAGCCTCATAGGACGGCCAACCTACAATGAGCAGTTCTTC.

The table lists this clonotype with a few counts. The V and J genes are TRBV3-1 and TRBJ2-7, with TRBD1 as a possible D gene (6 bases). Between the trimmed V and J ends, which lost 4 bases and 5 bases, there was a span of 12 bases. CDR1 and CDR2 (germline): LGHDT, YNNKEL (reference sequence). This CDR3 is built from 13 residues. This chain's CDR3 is CASSRNRVHEQYF. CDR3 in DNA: TGTGCCAGCAGCCGTAACAGGGTCCACGAGCAGTACTTC.

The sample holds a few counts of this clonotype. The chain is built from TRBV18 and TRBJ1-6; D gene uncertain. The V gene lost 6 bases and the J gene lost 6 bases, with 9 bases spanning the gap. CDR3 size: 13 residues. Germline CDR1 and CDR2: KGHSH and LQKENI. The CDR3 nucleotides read TGTGCCAGCTCTGGATCTGGTAATTCACCCCTCCACTTT. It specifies CASSGSGNSPLHF. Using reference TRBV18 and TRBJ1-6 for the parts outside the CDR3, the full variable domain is NAGVMQNPRHLVRRRGQEARLRCSPMKGHSHVYWYRQLPEEGLKFMVYLQKENIIDESGMPKERFSAEFPKEGPSILRIQQVVRGDSAAYFCASSGSGNSPLHFGNGTRLTVT.

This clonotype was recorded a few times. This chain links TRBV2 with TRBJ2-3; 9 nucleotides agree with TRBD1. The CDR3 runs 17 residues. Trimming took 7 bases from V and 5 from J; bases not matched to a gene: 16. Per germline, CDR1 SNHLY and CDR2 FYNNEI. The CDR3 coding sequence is TGTGCCAGCACCCGGGCAACAGGGGGCCGCGCGGGAGATACGCAGTATTTT. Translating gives CASTRATGGRAGDTQYF. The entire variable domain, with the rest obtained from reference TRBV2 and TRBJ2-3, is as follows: EPEVTQTPSHQVTQMGQEVILRCVPISNHLYFYWYRQILGQKVEFLVSFYNNEISEKSEIFDDQFSVERPDGSNFTLKIRSTKLEDSAMYFCASTRATGGRAGDTQYFGPGTRLTVL.

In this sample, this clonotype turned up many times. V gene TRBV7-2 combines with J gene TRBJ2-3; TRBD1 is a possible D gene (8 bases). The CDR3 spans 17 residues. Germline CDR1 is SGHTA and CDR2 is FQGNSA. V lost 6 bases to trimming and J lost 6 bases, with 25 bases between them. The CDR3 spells CASSQGASGHARDTQYF. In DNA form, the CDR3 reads TGTGCCAGCAGTCAGGGGGCTAGCGGCCATGCACGGGATACGCAGTATTTT.

CDR3 nucleotides: TGTGCCAGCAGTTACCCGGACGGAGATACGCAGTATTTT. Translation gives CASSYPDGDTQYF. The chain links TRBV6-5 to TRBJ2-3; D not certain. Trimming removed 2 bases at V and 5 bases at J, with 8 bases between. Germline V gene lookup returns CDR1 MNHEY and CDR2 SVGAGI. This CDR3 has 13 amino acids.

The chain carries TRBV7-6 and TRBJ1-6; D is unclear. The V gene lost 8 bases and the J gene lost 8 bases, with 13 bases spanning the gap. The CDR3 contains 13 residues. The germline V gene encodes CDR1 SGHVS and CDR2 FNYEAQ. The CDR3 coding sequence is TGTGCCAGCGCCTTTACCTCCTATTCACCCCTCCACTTT. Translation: CASAFTSYSPLHF.

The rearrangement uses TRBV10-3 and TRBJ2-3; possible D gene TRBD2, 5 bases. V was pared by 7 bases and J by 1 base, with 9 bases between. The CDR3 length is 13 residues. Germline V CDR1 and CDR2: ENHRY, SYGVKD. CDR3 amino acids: CAIKDSGTDTQYF. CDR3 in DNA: TGTGCCATCAAGGACTCAGGCACAGATACGCAGTATTTT.

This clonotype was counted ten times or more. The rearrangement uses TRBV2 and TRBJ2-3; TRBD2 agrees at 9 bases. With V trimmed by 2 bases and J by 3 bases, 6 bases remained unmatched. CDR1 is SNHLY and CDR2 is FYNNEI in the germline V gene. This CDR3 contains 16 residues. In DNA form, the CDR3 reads TGTGCCAGCAGTGAACAAGCGGGGGGTATGACAGATACGCAGTATTTT. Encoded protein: CASSEQAGGMTDTQYF.

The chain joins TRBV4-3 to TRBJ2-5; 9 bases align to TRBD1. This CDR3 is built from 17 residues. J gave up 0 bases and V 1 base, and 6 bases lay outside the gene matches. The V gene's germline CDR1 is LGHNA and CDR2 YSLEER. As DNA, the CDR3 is TGCGCCAGCAGCCAAGTACGAGACAGGGGGTACCAAGAGACCCAGTACTTC. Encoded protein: CASSQVRDRGYQETQYF.

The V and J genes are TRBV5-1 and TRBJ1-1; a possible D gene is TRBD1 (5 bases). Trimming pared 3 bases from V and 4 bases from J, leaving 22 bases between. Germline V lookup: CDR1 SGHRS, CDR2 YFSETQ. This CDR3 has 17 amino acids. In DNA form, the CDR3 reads TGCGCCAGCAGCTCGCTGATTCAGGGCTGGGAAGTCACTGAAGCTTTCTTT. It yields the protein CASSSLIQGWEVTEAFF.

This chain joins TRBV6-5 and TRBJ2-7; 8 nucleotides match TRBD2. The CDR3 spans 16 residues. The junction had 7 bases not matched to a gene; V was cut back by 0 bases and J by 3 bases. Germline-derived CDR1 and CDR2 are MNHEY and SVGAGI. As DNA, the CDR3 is TGTGCCAGCAGTTACTCGGAACTAGCGGAGCTCTACGAGCAGTACTTC. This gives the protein CASSYSELAELYEQYF.

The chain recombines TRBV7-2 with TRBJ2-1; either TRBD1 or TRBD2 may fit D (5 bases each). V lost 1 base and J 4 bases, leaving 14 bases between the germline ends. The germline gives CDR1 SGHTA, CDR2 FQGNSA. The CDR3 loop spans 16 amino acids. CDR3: CASSLVLGPMYNEQFF. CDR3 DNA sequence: TGTGCCAGCAGCTTAGTCCTGGGACCGATGTACAATGAGCAGTTCTTC.

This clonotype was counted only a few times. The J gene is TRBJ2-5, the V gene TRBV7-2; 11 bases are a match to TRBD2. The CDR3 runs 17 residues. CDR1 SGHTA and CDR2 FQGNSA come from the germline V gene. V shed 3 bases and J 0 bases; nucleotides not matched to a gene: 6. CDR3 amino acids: CASSFPGLAAYQETQYF. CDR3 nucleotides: TGTGCCAGCAGCTTCCCGGGACTAGCGGCGTACCAAGAGACCCAGTACTTC. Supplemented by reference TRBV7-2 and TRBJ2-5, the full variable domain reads GAGVSQSPSNKVTEKGKDVELRCDPISGHTALYWYRQSLGQGLEFLIYFQGNSAPDKSGLPSDRFSAERTGGSVSTLTIQRTQQEDSAVYLCASSFPGLAAYQETQYFGPGTRLLVL.

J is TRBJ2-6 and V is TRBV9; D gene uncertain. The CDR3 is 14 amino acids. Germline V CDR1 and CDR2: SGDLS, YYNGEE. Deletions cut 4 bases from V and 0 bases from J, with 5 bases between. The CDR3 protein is CASSRASGANVLTF. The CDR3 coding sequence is TGTGCCAGCAGCCGGGCCTCTGGGGCCAACGTCCTGACTTTC.

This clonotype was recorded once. The CDR3, as DNA: TGCAGCGTCGGGACCTACCGCACAGATACGCAGTATTTT. Amino acid sequence: CSVGTYRTDTQYF. V usage is TRBV29-1 and J usage is TRBJ2-3; D tentatively reads TRBD1 or TRBD2 (5 bases each). Germline assignment: CDR1 SQVTM and CDR2 ANQGSEA. V was shortened by 6 bases and J by 1 base, with 11 bases between the two germline ends. This CDR3 region has 13 residues.